One sample yielded the 7 T cell receptor beta chains listed below, sequenced in a study of control samples from healthy donors and cancer patients. Only in-frame clones appear in the TCRdb table, and some are missing; sequencing was by immunoSEQ multiplex PCR. The data contain approximately 58,000 clones, around 87% of them singletons. The sequenced material came from PBMCs. The receptor set was obtained from a woman between 55 and 75 years old with lung cancer.

This clone has only one observation. This sequence joins TRBV19 and TRBJ2-1, with TRBD2 matching over 7 bases. V shed 7 bases, J shed 2 bases, and the junction held 11 bases outside the gene matches. Germline V gives CDR1 LNHDA, CDR2 SQIVND (reference sequence). The CDR3 consists of 16 residues. CDR3 nucleotide sequence: TGTGCCAGTAATCGCGGGCGGGGGACCCCCTACAATGAGCAGTTCTTC. Amino acid sequence: CASNRGRGTPYNEQFF.

The J gene is TRBJ2-1, the V gene TRBV5-4; D possibly uses TRBD1 or TRBD2 (6 bases each). Trimming cost V 6 bases and J 3 bases, with 13 bases left between them. Germline V gene sequence: CDR1 SGHNT, CDR2 YYREEE (reference sequence). This CDR3 is built from 14 residues. The DNA for the CDR3 is TGTGCCAGCACCACAGGAGGGGGCTACAATGAGCAGTTCTTC. Its translation: CASTTGGGYNEQFF. Variable domain in full (rest from reference TRBV5-4 and TRBJ2-1): ETGVTQSPTHLIKTRGQQVTLRCSSQSGHNTVSWYQQALGQGPQFIFQYYREEENGRGNFPPRFSGLQFPNYSSELNVNALELDDSALYLCASTTGGGYNEQFFGPGTRLTVL.

This clone was detected only once. V usage is TRBV14 and J usage is TRBJ2-5; 9 bases agree with TRBD1. From germline, CDR1 is SGHDN and CDR2 FVKESK. J gave up 4 bases and V 5 bases, and 8 bases lay outside the gene matches. The CDR3 length is 15 residues. The CDR3 loop is CASSVLGQGPETQYF. The CDR3 DNA is TGTGCCAGCAGCGTCCTGGGACAGGGCCCAGAGACCCAGTACTTC.

V and J are TRBV4-1 and TRBJ2-1, with D perhaps matching TRBD1 (5 bases). This CDR3 comprises 16 residues. V was clipped by 4 bases and J by 4 bases, with 17 bases between them. Germline values: CDR1 MGHRA, CDR2 YSYEKL. The CDR3 DNA is TGCGCCAGCAGCCCACCAGCAGGGTCCAATTACAATGAGCAGTTCTTC. Amino acid sequence: CASSPPAGSNYNEQFF.

The chain combines TRBV7-8 with TRBJ1-2; D uncertain. Germline V gene sequence: CDR1 SGHVS, CDR2 FQNEAQ. V dropped 4 bases and J dropped 1 base, with 10 bases sitting between them. The length of the CDR3 is 14 residues. CDR3 protein: CASSSRRDNYGYTF. In DNA form, the CDR3 reads TGTGCCAGCAGCTCCCGGCGGGATAACTATGGCTACACCTTC.

The chain recombines TRBV4-1 with TRBJ1-2, with 7 bases matching TRBD1. The CDR3 contains 14 residues. J gave up 7 bases and V 4 bases, and 9 bases lay outside the gene matches. The V gene's germline CDR1 is MGHRA and CDR2 YSYEKL. CDR3: CASSPGDSDTGYTF. The CDR3 DNA follows: TGCGCCAGCAGCCCAGGGGACAGCGACACTGGCTACACCTTC.

DNA of the CDR3: TGTGCCAGCAGTGCTAAGACAGGGGGGAACATTCAGTACTTC. Encoded protein: CASSAKTGGNIQYF. V gene TRBV2 combines with J gene TRBJ2-4, with 9 bases matching TRBD1. V shed 4 bases, J shed 7 bases, and the junction held 5 bases outside the gene matches. Germline V CDR1 and CDR2: SNHLY, FYNNEI. The CDR3 runs to 14 residues.